Following are 21 T cell receptor beta chains from one sample sequenced in a study of T cells in localized non-small cell lung cancer. Clones were sequenced by immunoSEQ multiplex PCR, and TCRdb holds only the in-frame ones, with some missing. The sample has around 2,000 clones; about 25% are singletons. The material was normal lung tissue next to the tumor, obtained before any cancer treatment. All receptors come from a woman aged 35-75 years with stage I lung adenocarcinoma.

This chain joins TRBV1 and TRBJ2-5; the table names TRBD2, a call not compared with the DNA. TRBV1 is a pseudogene. There are 17 residues in the CDR3. CDR3: CASSPKGNPGWQETQYF. The CDR3, as DNA: TGCGCCAGCAGCCCGAAAGGGAACCCGGGGTGGCAAGAGACCCAGTACTTC.

This chain links TRBV5-1 with TRBJ2-2; D not resolved. CDR3 length equals 14 residues. V was cut by 4 bases and J by 2 bases, with 9 bases left in between. The germline V gene has CDR1 SGHRS and CDR2 YFSETQ. DNA of the CDR3: TGCGCCAGCAGCAGTCTTGGTAACACCGGGGAGCTGTTTTTT. Translation: CASSSLGNTGELFF.

This clone is large within its sample. This sequence joins TRBV19 and TRBJ1-5; possible D gene TRBD1, 6 bases. Germline lookup yields CDR1 LNHDA and CDR2 SQIVND (reference sequence). The CDR3 runs 15 residues. With 10 bases removed from V and 0 bases from J, the gap between germline ends came to 16 bases. The CDR3 coding sequence is TGTGCCACTAACCCGGACAGTCTTAGCAATCAGCCCCAGCATTTT. It specifies CATNPDSLSNQPQHF.

In its sample, this clone was seen once. The chain couples TRBV16 to TRBJ1-2; D uncertain. Germline V gives CDR1 KGHSY, CDR2 FQNENV. V was pared by 0 bases and J by 6 bases, with 5 bases between. This CDR3 comprises 12 residues. CDR3 nucleotide sequence: TGTGCCAGCAGCCAATCGGCGGATGGCTACACCTTC. Amino acids: CASSQSADGYTF.

This clone has more than one count but fewer than ten. The CDR3 protein is CASSEGQYYGYTF. CDR3 sequence (DNA): TGTGCCAGCAGTGAAGGACAGTACTATGGCTACACCTTC. The gene calls are TRBV6-1 and TRBJ1-2; D is perhaps TRBD1 (5 bases). The CDR3 has 13 residues. Trimming pared 1 base from V and 3 bases from J, leaving 6 bases between. Germline assignment: CDR1 MNHNS and CDR2 SASEGT.

This clone rates as large (0.1 to 1%). The chain uses TRBV11-3 and TRBJ1-3, with unresolved D. The CDR3 loop spans 14 amino acids. Per germline, CDR1 SGHNT and CDR2 YENEEA. V was cut by 4 bases and J by 8 bases, with 15 bases left in between. This CDR3 is CASSYRLLWHTIYF. The CDR3 region has the DNA TGTGCCAGCAGCTACCGACTACTCTGGCACACCATATATTTT.

This clone was found once. This chain links TRBV19 with TRBJ2-5; 8 bases align to TRBD2. The V gene end was trimmed by 3 bases and the J gene end by 4 bases; junction bases not matched to a gene: 7. CDR1 and CDR2 (germline): LNHDA, SQIVND (reference sequence). The CDR3 contains 15 residues. The CDR3 DNA follows: TGTGCCAGTAGTATCCCGGGAGGGTTTTCAGAGACCCAGTACTTC. Its protein is CASSIPGGFSETQYF.

This clone counts as large. The gene calls are TRBV10-3 and TRBJ1-4; 9 bases are shared with TRBD1. The ends lost 0 bases at V and 3 bases at J; junction bases unmatched: 5. The CDR3 has 17 residues. CDR1 ENHRY and CDR2 SYGVKD come from the germline V gene. This CDR3 is CAISESTGGDPNEKLFF. In DNA, the CDR3 is TGTGCCATCAGTGAGTCAACAGGGGGCGATCCTAATGAAAAACTGTTTTTT.

This clone showed up just a few times. The J gene is TRBJ1-2, the V gene TRBV6-8; possible D gene TRBD1, 5 bases. CDR1 is MNHGY and CDR2 is SAAAGT in the germline V gene. The V and J ends lost 0 bases and 4 bases respectively, with 18 bases between them. The CDR3 runs to 17 residues. The CDR3: CASSYSTGGYATYGYTF. For the CDR3, the DNA is TGTGCCAGCAGTTACTCTACCGGGGGTTACGCTACCTATGGCTACACCTTC.

The J gene is TRBJ2-1, the V gene TRBV19; D is perhaps TRBD2 (6 bases). Trimming cost V 1 base and J 2 bases, with 9 bases left between them. Germline-derived CDR1 and CDR2 are LNHDA and SQIVND (reference sequence). The CDR3 loop spans 15 amino acids. CDR3 nucleotides: TGTGCCAGTAGTATAGCGGCGGGGCCCTACAATGAGCAGTTCTTC. It specifies CASSIAAGPYNEQFF.

The CDR3 DNA follows: TGTGCCAGCTCACCATACGACGGCAATCAGCCCCAGCATTTT. Amino acids: CASSPYDGNQPQHF. The chain recombines TRBV18 with TRBJ1-5; unclear D gene. The germline CDR1 and CDR2 sequences are KGHSH and LQKENI. The V end lost 2 bases, the J end lost 2 bases, and 7 bases lay between the germline ends. There are 14 residues in the CDR3.

The gene calls are TRBV11-3 and TRBJ1-3, with D perhaps TRBD1 (5 bases). The V gene's germline CDR1 is SGHNT and CDR2 YENEEA. V gave up 3 bases and J gave up 2 bases, with 8 bases separating them. This CDR3 is 14 amino acids long. CDR3: CASSFPGTGNTIYF. DNA for the CDR3: TGTGCCAGCAGCTTTCCAGGGACTGGAAACACCATATATTTT.

This clone is medium-sized. V is TRBV11-3 and J is TRBJ2-5, with a tentative D call TRBD1 (6 bases). The V gene lost 6 bases and the J gene lost 2 bases, with 16 bases spanning the gap. The CDR3 sequence is 15 residues long. Looked up from germline, CDR1 is SGHNT and CDR2 is YENEEA. Here the CDR3 reads CASSPGATLQETQYF. The CDR3 DNA reads as TGTGCCAGCAGTCCAGGGGCCACACTACAAGAGACCCAGTACTTC.

This clone was picked up a small number of times. The chain combines TRBV6-8 with TRBJ2-7; weak D call: TRBD2 (6 bases). The V gene lost 4 bases and the J gene lost 5 bases, with 15 bases spanning the gap. This CDR3 spans 14 amino acids. Per the germline V gene, CDR1 is MNHGY and CDR2 is SAAAGT. The CDR3 here is CASSSGSAGHEQYF. The CDR3 bases are TGTGCCAGCAGTTCCGGGTCAGCGGGCCACGAGCAGTACTTC.

By sample share, this clone is medium-sized. The CDR3 DNA sequence: TGTGCCAGCAGTCATGAGGTATTGGACAGCTCCTACAATGAGCAGTTCTTC. It translates to CASSHEVLDSSYNEQFF. This chain joins TRBV28 and TRBJ2-1, with a weak D call TRBD1 (6 bases). Deletions cut 5 bases from V and 0 bases from J, with 17 bases between. This CDR3 has 17 residues. The germline gives CDR1 MDHEN, CDR2 SYDVKM.

CDR3 DNA sequence: TGTGCCATCAAGGACCTAGCGGGGGCCTACGAGCAGTACTTC. It is translated as CAIKDLAGAYEQYF. This chain links TRBV6-8 with TRBJ2-7; 10 bases are a match to TRBD2. The length of the CDR3 is 14 residues. Losses at the gene ends were 10 bases for V and 2 bases for J; bases not matched to a gene: 8. Germline assignment: CDR1 MNHGY and CDR2 SAAAGT.

A few counts support this clone. J is TRBJ2-2 and V is TRBV18; D is unresolved. From germline, CDR1 is KGHSH and CDR2 LQKENI. The length of the CDR3 is 15 residues. V gave up 5 bases and J gave up 3 bases, with 13 bases separating them. The CDR3 nucleotides read TGTGCCAGCTCAAATCAGGCTTCGCACACCGGGGAGCTGTTTTTT. This translates into CASSNQASHTGELFF.

This rearrangement joins TRBV25-1 to TRBJ2-1; D is unresolved. The germline V gene encodes CDR1 MGHDK and CDR2 SYGVNS. CDR3 length: 15 amino acids. V lost 4 bases to trimming and J lost 8 bases, with 18 bases between them. This CDR3 is CASSGVSHLSDEQFF. DNA for the CDR3: TGTGCCAGCAGTGGGGTCTCACACCTCAGCGATGAGCAGTTCTTC.

The chain employs TRBV5-1 and TRBJ2-2; TRBD1 might be the D (6 bases). Germline CDR1 reads SGHRS; CDR2 reads YFSETQ. The CDR3 extends over 15 amino acids. Trimming cost V 0 bases and J 3 bases, with 9 bases left between them. The CDR3 DNA sequence: TGCGCCAGCAGCTTGGCCTCAGGGGACACCGGGGAGCTGTTTTTT. Amino acids: CASSLASGDTGELFF.

The rearrangement joins TRBV18 to TRBJ2-1; no clear D gene. V was cut by 2 bases and J by 6 bases, with 8 bases left in between. The CDR3 loop spans 13 amino acids. Looked up from germline, CDR1 is KGHSH and CDR2 is LQKENI. The CDR3: CASSPRQVNEQFF. Here the CDR3 DNA reads TGTGCCAGCTCACCAAGGCAGGTCAATGAGCAGTTCTTC.

This clone was recorded a few times. The J gene is TRBJ1-2, the V gene TRBV28; the match to TRBD1 covers 8 bases. This CDR3 has 14 residues. From germline, CDR1 is MDHEN and CDR2 SYDVKM. The ends lost 1 base at V and 8 bases at J; junction bases unmatched: 6. CDR3 loop: CASSLLSGTGGYTF. As DNA, the CDR3 is TGTGCCAGCAGTTTATTGTCCGGGACAGGCGGCTACACCTTC.